The rows below give T cell receptor beta chains drawn from one sample of a study of T cell responses to AZD1222 COVID-19 vaccine. This table comes from immunoSEQ multiplex PCR, and its TCRdb copy is limited to in-frame clones, with some not included. The sample has about 120,000 clones; approximately 90% are singletons. The sequenced sample was peripheral blood, obtained 28 days after the second AZD1222 dose. These receptors all stem from an adult who received the AZD1222 COVID-19 vaccine. The CDR3 runs from the conserved cysteine through the conserved F or W. The D gene is left open where the match is weak. Clone size is not always given. Where it is, it says once, few, many or a class for expanded clones.

TRBV30	TRBJ2-7	.	few	TGTGCCTGGAGTGGATCCTACGAGCAGTACTTC	CAWSGSYEQYF
TRBV10-3	TRBJ2-7	TRBD1	.	TGTGCCATCAGTGAGTCCGGGACAGCTTTCTACGAGCAGTACTTC	CAISESGTAFYEQYF
TRBV18	TRBJ1-2	.	.	TGTGCCAGCTCAGTTACCTCCACCTTGAATATCTACACCTTC	CASSVTSTLNIYTF
TRBV27	TRBJ1-2	.	.	TGTGCCAGCAGTTCGGACGGCAACTATGGCTACACCTTC	CASSSDGNYGYTF
TRBV29-1	TRBJ1-5	TRBD1	.	TGCAGCGTTGGACAGGGGGCGGGTGAGCCCCAGCATTTT	CSVGQGAGEPQHF
TRBV3-1/TRBV3-2	TRBJ2-7	.	.	TGTGCCAGCAGCCAAATATCGGGACCCCCCTTGGAGGAGCAGTACTTC	CASSQISGPPLEEQYF
TRBV19	TRBJ2-5	.	.	TGTGCCAGTAGCCCGTATGAGTTTCGGGGATCGCGAGAGACCCAGTACTTC	CASSPYEFRGSRETQYF
TRBV18	TRBJ2-7	TRBD2	.	TGTGCCAGCTCACCAAACTCCGGGACTAGCGGGATCTTC	CASSPNSGTSGIF
TRBV10-2	TRBJ2-3	.	.	TGCGCCAGCAGATCCCAAGATACGCAGTATTTT	CASRSQDTQYF
TRBV7-9	TRBJ1-2	.	.	TGTGCCAGCAGCCCCGGTGGTAGGCTTAACTATGGCTACACCTTC	CASSPGGRLNYGYTF
TRBV6-5	TRBJ2-3	.	.	TGTGCCAGCAGTACTTTGCGGGACCCAGATACGCAGTATTTT	CASSTLRDPDTQYF
TRBV3-1/TRBV3-2	TRBJ2-7	.	.	TGTGCCAGCAGCTCCCGGGAAGGTCCCTACGAGCAGTACTTC	CASSSREGPYEQYF
TRBV27	TRBJ2-1	TRBD2	.	TGTGCCAGCACCCTTGCCCGGGGGGGAAACTACAATGAGCAGTTCTTC	CASTLARGGNYNEQFF
TRBV29-1	TRBJ2-1	TRBD1	.	TGCAGCGTCGACAGGGGAGATAATGAGCAGTTCTTC	CSVDRGDNEQFF
TRBV5-1	TRBJ2-2	TRBD2	few	TGCGCCAGCAGCTTACTAGCGGGGGATCACACCGGGGAGCTGTTTTTT	CASSLLAGDHTGELFF
TRBV29-1	TRBJ1-4	.	.	TGCAGCGTTGAAATGAACGTTCCATCTGAAAAACTGTTTTTT	CSVEMNVPSEKLFF
TRBV11-2	TRBJ1-1	TRBD1	.	TGTGCCAGCAGCCCCTTCCGACAGGGCGGCACTGAAGCTTTCTTT	CASSPFRQGGTEAFF
TRBV5-1	TRBJ2-7	.	.	TGCGCCAGCAGCTTTTTTGCGGGGAAGGCCTACGAGCAGTACTTC	CASSFFAGKAYEQYF
TRBV6-1	TRBJ2-1	.	.	TGTGCCAGCAGTGAACCTCCAGGGGAGTCCTACAATGAGCAGTTCTTC	CASSEPPGESYNEQFF
TRBV10-3	TRBJ1-1	.	.	TGTGCCATCAGTGAGTCTCCAGGGCTGAACACTGAAGCTTTCTTT	CAISESPGLNTEAFF
TRBV5-7	TRBJ2-1	TRBD1	few	TGTGCCAGCAGCTTCCGGGACAGGGAGAATGAGCAGTTCTTC	CASSFRDRENEQFF
TRBV5-6	TRBJ1-2	.	.	TGTGCCAGCAGACTCAGACAGAGCTATGGCTACACCTTC	CASRLRQSYGYTF
TRBV11-1	TRBJ1-2	.	.	TGTGCCAGCAGCTTAGTCGGACAGTCCGGTGAGGATGGCTACACCTTC	CASSLVGQSGEDGYTF
TRBV5-6	TRBJ1-2	.	.	TGTGCCAGCAGCTTGCCAGGGTTCAACTATGGCTACACCTTC	CASSLPGFNYGYTF